This paragraph reports one TCR beta chain. These data are taken from a study of shared clonotypes between healthy human individuals. Several immunoSEQ plates received, in even portions, the genomic DNA of each subset. Libraries were prepared by immunoSEQ multiplex PCR; TCRdb keeps only in-frame clonotypes and omits some of them. The sample consists of about 490,000 clones, around 78% of them appearing once. The CDR3 is 17 amino acids. Unmatched junction bases numbered 15, after V lost 3 bases and J lost 8 bases. Germline values: CDR1 SGHTA, CDR2 FQGNSA. This TCR derives from a woman between 40 and 50 years old in good health. Some clones in this sample may be carry-over from other donors' samples. Sequenced: PBMCs. This chain links TRBV7-2 with TRBJ1-2; 10 nucleotides agree with TRBD1. CDR3 loop: CASSLTGGTGVERGYTF. CDR3 DNA sequence: TGTGCCAGCAGCTTGACGGGCGGGACAGGGGTTGAGCGGGGCTACACCTTC.